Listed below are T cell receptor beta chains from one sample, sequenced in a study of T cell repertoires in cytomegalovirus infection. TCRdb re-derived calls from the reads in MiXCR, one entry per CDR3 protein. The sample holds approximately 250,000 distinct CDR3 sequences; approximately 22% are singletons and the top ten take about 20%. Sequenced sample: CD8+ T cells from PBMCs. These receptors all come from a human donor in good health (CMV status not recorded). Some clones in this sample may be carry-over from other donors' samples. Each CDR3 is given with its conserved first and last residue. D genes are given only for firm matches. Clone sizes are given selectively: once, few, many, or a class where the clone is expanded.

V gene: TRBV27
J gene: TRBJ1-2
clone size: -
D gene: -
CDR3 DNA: TGTGCCAGCAGTTTATCGCAGGGCTCTGGCTACACCTTC
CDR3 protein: CASSLSQGSGYTF

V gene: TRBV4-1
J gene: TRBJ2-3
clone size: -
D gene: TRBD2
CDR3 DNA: TGCGCCAGCAGCCATCGACTAGCGGGGGCCATAAACACAGATACGCAGTATTTT
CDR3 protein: CASSHRLAGAINTDTQYF

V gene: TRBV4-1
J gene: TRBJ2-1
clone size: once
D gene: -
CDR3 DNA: TGCGCCAGCAGCCAGGTCCGGGGGGCCCTATACAATGAGCAGTTCTTC
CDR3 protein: CASSQVRGALYNEQFF

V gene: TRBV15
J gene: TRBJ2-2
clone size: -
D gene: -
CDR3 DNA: TGTGCCACCAGCAGCACGGAGGGGGGGGACACCGGGGAGCTGTTTTTT
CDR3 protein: CATSSTEGGDTGELFF

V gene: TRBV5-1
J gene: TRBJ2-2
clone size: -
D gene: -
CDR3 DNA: TGCGCCAGCAGTCCCCCGGAGACCGTCGGGGAGCTGTTTTTT
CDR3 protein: CASSPPETVGELFF

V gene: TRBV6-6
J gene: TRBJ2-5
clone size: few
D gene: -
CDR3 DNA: TGTGCCAGCAGTTACTCTTGGGTCGGCCGCCAAGAGACCCAGTACTTC
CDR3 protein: CASSYSWVGRQETQYF

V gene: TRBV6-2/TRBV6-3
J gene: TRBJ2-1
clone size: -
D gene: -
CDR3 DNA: TGTGCCAGCAGTTACTCGTCCTACAATGAGCAGTTCTTC
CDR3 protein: CASSYSSYNEQFF

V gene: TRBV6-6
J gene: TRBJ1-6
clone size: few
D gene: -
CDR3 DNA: TGTGCCAGCACAAACCGGCCCTCCAGGGATTCACCCCTCCACTTT
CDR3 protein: CASTNRPSRDSPLHF

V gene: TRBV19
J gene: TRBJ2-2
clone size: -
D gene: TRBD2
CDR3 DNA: TGTGCCAGTAGGGGACTAGCGGGGCCCGCGGTCACCGGGGAGCTGTTTTTT
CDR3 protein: CASRGLAGPAVTGELFF

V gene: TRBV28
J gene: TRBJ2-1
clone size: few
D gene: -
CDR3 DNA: TGTGCCAGCAGTTCCTTAAGCTCCTACAATGAGCAGTTCTTC
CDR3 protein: CASSSLSSYNEQFF

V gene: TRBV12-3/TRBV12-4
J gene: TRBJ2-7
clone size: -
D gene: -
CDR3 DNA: TGTGCCAGCAGTTTATTGGGGGACCTATCCTACGAGCAGTACTTC
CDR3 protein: CASSLLGDLSYEQYF

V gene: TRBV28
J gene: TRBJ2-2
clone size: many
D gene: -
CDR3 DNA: TGTGCCAGCAGTTCCCCCTGGCAGGGTTCGTTCGGGGAGCTGTTTTTT
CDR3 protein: CASSSPWQGSFGELFF

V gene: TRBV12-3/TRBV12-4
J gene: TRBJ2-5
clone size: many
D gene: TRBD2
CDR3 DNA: TGTGCCAGCAGTCGGACTAGTGATCAAGAGACCCAGTACTTC
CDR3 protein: CASSRTSDQETQYF

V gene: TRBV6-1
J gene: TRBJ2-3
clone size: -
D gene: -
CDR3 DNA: TGTGCCAGCAGACGACAACTGTACCGCACAGATACGCAGTATTTT
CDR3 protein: CASRRQLYRTDTQYF

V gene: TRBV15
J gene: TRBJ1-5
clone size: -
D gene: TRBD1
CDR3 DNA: TGTGCCACCAGCAGAGATTCACAGGGGAACCAGCCCCAGCATTTT
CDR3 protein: CATSRDSQGNQPQHF

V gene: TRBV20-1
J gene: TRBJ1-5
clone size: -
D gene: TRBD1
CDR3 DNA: TGCAGTGCAAGGGACAGTCGAGGGGTCGATAGTCAGCCCCAGCATTTT
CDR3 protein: CSARDSRGVDSQPQHF

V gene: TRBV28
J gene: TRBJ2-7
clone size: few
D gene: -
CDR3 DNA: TGTGCCAGCAGTTTAACCAGGGTGACTGAGCAGTACTTC
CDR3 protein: CASSLTRVTEQYF

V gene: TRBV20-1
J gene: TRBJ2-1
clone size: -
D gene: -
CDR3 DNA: TGCAGTGCTAGCCCGCTGACTAGTTCTCATTACAATGAGCAGTTCTTC
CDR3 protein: CSASPLTSSHYNEQFF

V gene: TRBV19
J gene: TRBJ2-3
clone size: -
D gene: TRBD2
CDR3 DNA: TGTGCCAGTAGTATAGACGGTCTAGCGGCTTGGACAGATACGCAGTATTTT
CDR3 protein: CASSIDGLAAWTDTQYF

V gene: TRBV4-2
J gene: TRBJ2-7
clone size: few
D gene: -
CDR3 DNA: TGTGCCAGCAGCCGTCTCCGAGGCAGCGACGAGCAGTACTTC
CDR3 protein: CASSRLRGSDEQYF

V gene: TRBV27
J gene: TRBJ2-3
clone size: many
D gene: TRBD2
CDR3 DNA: TGTGCCAGCAGTTTATCTAGCGGGGGCCTGGAGGATACGCAGTATTTT
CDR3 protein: CASSLSSGGLEDTQYF

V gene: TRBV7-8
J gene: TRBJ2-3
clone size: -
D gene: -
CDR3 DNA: TGTGCCAGCAGCTCTAGCGAGCGGCAGCTGACCACAGATACGCAGTATTTT
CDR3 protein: CASSSSERQLTTDTQYF

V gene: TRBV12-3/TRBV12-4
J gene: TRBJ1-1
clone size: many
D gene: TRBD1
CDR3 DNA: TGTGCCAGCAGTTTGAGGACAGGGCTGACTGAAGCTTTCTTT
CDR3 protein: CASSLRTGLTEAFF

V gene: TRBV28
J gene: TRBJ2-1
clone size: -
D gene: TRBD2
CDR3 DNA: TGTGCCAGCAGTTTCCTGTCTAGCGGGACGTACAATGAGCAGTTCTTC
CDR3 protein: CASSFLSSGTYNEQFF

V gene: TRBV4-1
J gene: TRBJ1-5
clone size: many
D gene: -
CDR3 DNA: TGCGCCAGCAGCCAAGATCCGGACAGTTATCAGCCCCAGCATTTT
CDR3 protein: CASSQDPDSYQPQHF

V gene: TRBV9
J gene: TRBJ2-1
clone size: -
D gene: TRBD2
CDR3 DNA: TGTGCCAGCAGCATTAGCGGGGGTCTCTCCTACAATGAGCAGTTCTTC
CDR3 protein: CASSISGGLSYNEQFF

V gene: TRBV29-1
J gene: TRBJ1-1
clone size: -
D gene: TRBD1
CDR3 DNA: TGCAGCGCAGCAGGGGGCACTGAAGCTTTCTTT
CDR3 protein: CSAAGGTEAFF

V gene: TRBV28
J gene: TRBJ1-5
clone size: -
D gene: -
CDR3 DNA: TGTGCCAGCAGCCGTGAGGGGAGGGCAGGGCAGCCCCAGCATTTT
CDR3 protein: CASSREGRAGQPQHF

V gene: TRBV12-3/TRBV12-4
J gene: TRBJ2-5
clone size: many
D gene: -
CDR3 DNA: TGTGCCAGCAGTTCCCCGGAGGAGGGAGAGACCCAGTACTTC
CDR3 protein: CASSSPEEGETQYF

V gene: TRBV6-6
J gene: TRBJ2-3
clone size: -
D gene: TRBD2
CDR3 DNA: TGTGCCAGCAGTTACTCGACTAGCGGCTCTACGCAGTATTTT
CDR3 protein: CASSYSTSGSTQYF

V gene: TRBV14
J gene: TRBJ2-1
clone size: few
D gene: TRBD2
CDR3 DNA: TGTGCCAGCAGCCAGGTAGCGGGGGTGGTGTATGAGCAGTTCTTC
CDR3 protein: CASSQVAGVVYEQFF

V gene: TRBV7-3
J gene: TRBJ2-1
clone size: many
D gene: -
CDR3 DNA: TGTGCCAGCAGCTTAACGGGGGGCGACTACAATGAGCAGTTCTTC
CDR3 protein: CASSLTGGDYNEQFF

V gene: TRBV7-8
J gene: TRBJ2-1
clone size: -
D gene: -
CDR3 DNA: TGTGCCAGCAGCCCTCGGCCAAATAGCGAGGGGCCGTTCTACAATGAGCAGTTCTTC
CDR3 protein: CASSPRPNSEGPFYNEQFF

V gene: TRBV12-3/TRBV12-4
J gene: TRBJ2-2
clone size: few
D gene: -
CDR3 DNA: TGTGCCAGCAATCCTATTGGGGGGGGCGGCGGGGAGCTGTTTTTT
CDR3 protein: CASNPIGGGGGELFF

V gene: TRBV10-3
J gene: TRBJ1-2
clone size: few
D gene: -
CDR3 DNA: TGTGCCATCAGTGAGTCGACATTTGGCTACACCTTC
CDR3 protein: CAISESTFGYTF

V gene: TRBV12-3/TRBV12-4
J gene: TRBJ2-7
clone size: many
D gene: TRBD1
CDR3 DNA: TGTGCCAGCAGTTGGGGACAGGGTGGATGGGAGCAGTACTTC
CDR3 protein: CASSWGQGGWEQYF

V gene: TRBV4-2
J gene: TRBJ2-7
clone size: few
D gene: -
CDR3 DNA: TGTGCCAGCAGCCAAGAGGCGGCAGCCTCGCGCGAGCAGTACTTC
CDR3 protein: CASSQEAAASREQYF

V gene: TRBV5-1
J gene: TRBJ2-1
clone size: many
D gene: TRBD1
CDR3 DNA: TGCGCCAGCAGCTTGGCTGGGACAGATTACAATGAGCAGTTCTTC
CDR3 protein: CASSLAGTDYNEQFF

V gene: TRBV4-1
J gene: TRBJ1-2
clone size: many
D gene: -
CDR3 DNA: TGCGCCAGCAGCCAAGTACCGGATGAAACCTACTATGGCTACACCTTC
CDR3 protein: CASSQVPDETYYGYTF

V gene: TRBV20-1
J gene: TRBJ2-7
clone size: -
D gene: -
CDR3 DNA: TGCAGTGCTCTGGCAGGGGCAGAGCAGTACTTC
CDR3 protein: CSALAGAEQYF

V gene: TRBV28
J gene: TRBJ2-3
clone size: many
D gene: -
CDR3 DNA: TGTGCCAGCAGTTTCGAGGGGGGGGCAGATACGCAGTATTTT
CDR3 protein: CASSFEGGADTQYF

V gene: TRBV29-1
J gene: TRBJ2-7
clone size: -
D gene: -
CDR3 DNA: TGCAGCGTTGAATGGGCCGGCTCCTACGAGCAGTACTTC
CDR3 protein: CSVEWAGSYEQYF

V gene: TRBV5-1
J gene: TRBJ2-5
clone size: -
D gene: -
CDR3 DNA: TGCGCCAGCAGCTTGGCCTTCGAGACCCAGTACTTC
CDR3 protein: CASSLAFETQYF

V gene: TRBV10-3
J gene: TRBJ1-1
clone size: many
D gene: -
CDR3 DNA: TGTGCCATCAGTGATGTTACAGCCCCGATGAACACTGAAGCTTTCTTT
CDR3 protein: CAISDVTAPMNTEAFF

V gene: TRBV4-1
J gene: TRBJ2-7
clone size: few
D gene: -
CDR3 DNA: TGCGCCAGCAGCCAAGAGATGTCCGAATACGAGCAGTACTTC
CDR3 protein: CASSQEMSEYEQYF

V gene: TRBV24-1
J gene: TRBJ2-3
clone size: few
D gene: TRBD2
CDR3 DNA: TGTGCCACCAGTGACCCTACTAGCGGGGGATACACAGATACGCAGTATTTT
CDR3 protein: CATSDPTSGGYTDTQYF

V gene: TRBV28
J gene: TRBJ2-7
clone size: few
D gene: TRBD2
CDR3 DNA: TGTGCCAGCAGAAAACTAGCGGGTGCTTCCTACGAGCAGTACTTC
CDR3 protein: CASRKLAGASYEQYF

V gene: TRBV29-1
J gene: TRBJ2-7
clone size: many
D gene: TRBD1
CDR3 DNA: TGCAGCGTCACCACGGACAGGGCCTACGAGCAGTACTTC
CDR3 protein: CSVTTDRAYEQYF

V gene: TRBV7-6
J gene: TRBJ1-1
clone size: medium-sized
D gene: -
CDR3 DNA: TGTGCCAGCAGCTTAGCTAGGCCAGGGCACACTGAAGCTTTCTTT
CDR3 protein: CASSLARPGHTEAFF

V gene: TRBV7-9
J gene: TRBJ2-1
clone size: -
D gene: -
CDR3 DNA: TGTGCCAGCAGGCCCCTAGCGCAGCCCTTAGATGAGCAGTTCTTC
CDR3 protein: CASRPLAQPLDEQFF

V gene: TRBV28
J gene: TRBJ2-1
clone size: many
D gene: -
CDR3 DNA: TGTGCCAGCAGGGAGGGCCCTATCAATGCAAATGAGCAGTTCTTC
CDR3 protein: CASREGPINANEQFF

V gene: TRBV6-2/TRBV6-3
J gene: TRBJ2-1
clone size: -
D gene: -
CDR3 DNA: TGTGCCAGCCTTACGGGGTACAATGAGCAGTTCTTC
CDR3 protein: CASLTGYNEQFF

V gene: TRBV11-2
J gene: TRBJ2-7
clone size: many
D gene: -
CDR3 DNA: TGTGCCAGCAGCTTAGATGACCCCTACGAGCAGTACTTC
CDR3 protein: CASSLDDPYEQYF

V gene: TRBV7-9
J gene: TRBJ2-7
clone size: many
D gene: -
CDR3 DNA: TGTGCCAGCAGCCCCTTTTTTGGCGCAGGAGCCTACGAGCAGTACTTC
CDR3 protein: CASSPFFGAGAYEQYF

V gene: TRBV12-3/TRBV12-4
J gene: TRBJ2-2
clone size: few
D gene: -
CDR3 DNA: TGTGCCAGCAGTTTCAGGGAGGGGGCCGGGGAGCTGTTTTTT
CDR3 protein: CASSFREGAGELFF